This T cell receptor beta chain comes out of a study of T cells after posttransplantation cyclophosphamide. Whole-study results and caveats: After PTCy, TRB diversity resembled that of CNI/methotrexate controls. Blood and skin or GI T cell repertoires showed limited TRB overlap. Donor-recipient repertoire similarity was low at 1-2 months, rising over year one.

The naive gate required viable CD3+CD4+ or CD3+CD8+ cells with CCR7+CD45RA+CD45RO-CD95-CD27+CD28+ phenotype. On the day of bone marrow donation, the related graft donor provided peripheral blood. The CDR3 is 16 residues long. V shed 5 bases and J shed 8 bases, with 21 bases lying between them. CDR1 is SNHLY, CDR2 FYNNEI, per germline. Concerning this clone: Its specificity is unknown.

TCRdb's table, derived via immunoSEQ multiplex PCR, lists solely in-frame clones and lacks some. The repertoire holds about 32,000 clones, with around 90% as singletons. Sequencing was done on a sample of naive CD4+ T cells sorted from blood. This chain joins TRBV2 and TRBJ1-4; tentative D call: TRBD1 (5 bases). This clonotype originated in a man between 25 and 39 years old in good health and a related stem cell transplant donor. DNA for the CDR3: TGTGCCAGCAGTAGGAAGTCGGGCAGGGTGGACGAAAAACTGTTTTTT. Protein product: CASSRKSGRVDEKLFF.